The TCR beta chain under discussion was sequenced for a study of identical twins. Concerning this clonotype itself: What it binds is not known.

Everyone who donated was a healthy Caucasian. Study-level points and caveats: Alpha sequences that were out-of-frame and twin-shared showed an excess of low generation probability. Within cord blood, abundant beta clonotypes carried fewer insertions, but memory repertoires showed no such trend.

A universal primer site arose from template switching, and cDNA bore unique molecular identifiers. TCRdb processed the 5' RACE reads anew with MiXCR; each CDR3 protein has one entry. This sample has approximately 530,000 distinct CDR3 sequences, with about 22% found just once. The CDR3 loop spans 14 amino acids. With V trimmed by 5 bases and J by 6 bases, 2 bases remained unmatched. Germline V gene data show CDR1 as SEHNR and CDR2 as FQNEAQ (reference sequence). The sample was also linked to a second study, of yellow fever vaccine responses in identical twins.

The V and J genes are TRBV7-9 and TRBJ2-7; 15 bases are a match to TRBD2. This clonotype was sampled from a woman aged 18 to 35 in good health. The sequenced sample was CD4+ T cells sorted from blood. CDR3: CASSMGLAGGEQYF. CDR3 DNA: TGTGCCAGCAGCATGGGACTAGCGGGAGGCGAGCAGTACTTC.